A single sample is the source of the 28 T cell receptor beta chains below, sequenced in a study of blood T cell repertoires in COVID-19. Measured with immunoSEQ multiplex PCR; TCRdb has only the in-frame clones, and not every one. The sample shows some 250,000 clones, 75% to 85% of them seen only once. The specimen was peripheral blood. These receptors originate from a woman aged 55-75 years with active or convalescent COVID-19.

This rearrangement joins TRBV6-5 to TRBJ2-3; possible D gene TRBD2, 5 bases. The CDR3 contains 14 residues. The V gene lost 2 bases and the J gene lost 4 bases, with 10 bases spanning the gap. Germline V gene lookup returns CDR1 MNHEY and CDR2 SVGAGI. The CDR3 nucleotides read TGTGCCAGCAGTTACAGGCTAGCCCCAGATACGCAGTATTTT. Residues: CASSYRLAPDTQYF.

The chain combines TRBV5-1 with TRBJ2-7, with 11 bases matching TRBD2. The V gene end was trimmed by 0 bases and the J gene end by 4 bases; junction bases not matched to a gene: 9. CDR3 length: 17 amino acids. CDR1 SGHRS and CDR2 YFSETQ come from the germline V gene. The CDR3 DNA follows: TGCGCCAGCAGCTTGGAGCAACTAGCGGGGGATTTTTACGAGCAGTACTTC. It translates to CASSLEQLAGDFYEQYF.

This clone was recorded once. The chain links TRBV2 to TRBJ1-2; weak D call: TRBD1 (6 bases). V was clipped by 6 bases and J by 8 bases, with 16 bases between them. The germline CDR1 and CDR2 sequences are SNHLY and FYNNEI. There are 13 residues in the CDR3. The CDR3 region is CASRTEGVAGYTF. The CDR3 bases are TGTGCCAGCAGAACCGAGGGGGTGGCCGGCTACACCTTC. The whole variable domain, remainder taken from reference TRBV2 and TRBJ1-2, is EPEVTQTPSHQVTQMGQEVILRCVPISNHLYFYWYRQILGQKVEFLVSFYNNEISEKSEIFDDQFSVERPDGSNFTLKIRSTKLEDSAMYFCASRTEGVAGYTFGSGTRLTVV.

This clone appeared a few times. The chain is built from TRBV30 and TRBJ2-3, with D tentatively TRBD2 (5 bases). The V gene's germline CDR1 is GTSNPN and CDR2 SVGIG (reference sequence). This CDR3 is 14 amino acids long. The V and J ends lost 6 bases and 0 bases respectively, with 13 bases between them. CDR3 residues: CACDSGFSTDTQYF. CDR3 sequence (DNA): TGTGCCTGTGATTCGGGGTTTAGCACAGATACGCAGTATTTT.

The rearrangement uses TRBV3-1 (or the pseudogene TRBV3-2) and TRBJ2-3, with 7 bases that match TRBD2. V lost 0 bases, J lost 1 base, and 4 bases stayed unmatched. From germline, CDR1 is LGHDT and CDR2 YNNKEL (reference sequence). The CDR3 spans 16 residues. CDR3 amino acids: CASSQELGRGTDTQYF. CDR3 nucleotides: TGTGCCAGCAGCCAAGAGTTGGGGAGGGGCACAGATACGCAGTATTTT.

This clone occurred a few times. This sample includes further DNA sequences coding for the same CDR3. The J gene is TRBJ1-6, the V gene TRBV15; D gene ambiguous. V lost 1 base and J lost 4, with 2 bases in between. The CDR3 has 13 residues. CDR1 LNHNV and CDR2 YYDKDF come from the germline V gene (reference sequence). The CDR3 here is CATSRAYNSPLHF. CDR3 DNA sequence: TGTGCCACCAGCAGAGCTTATAATTCACCCCTCCACTTT.

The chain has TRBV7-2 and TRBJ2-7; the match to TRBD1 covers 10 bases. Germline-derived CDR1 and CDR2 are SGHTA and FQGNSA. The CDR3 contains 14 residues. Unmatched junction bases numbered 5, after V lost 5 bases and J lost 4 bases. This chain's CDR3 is CASSPGTGVYEQYF. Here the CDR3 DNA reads TGTGCCAGCAGCCCCGGGACAGGGGTGTACGAGCAGTACTTC.

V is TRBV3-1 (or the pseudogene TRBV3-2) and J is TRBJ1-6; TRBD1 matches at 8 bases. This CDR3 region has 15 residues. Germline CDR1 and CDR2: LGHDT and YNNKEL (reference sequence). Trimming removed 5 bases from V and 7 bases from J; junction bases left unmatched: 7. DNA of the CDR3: TGTGCCAGCAGCACCCGACAGGGGAAAAATTCACCCCTCCACTTT. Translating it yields CASSTRQGKNSPLHF.

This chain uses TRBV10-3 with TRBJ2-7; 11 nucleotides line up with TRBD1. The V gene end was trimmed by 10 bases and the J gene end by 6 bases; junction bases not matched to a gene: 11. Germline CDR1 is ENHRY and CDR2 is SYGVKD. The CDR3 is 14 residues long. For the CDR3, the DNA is TGTGCCAGTACGATTGGACAGGGGGCGGGCGAGCAGTACTTC. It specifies CASTIGQGAGEQYF.

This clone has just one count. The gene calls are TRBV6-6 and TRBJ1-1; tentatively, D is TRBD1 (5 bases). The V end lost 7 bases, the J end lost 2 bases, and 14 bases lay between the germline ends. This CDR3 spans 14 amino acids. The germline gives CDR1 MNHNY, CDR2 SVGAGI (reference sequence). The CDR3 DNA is TGTGCCAGCACCTTCTCGACAGTCAACACTGAAGCTTTCTTT. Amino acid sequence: CASTFSTVNTEAFF.

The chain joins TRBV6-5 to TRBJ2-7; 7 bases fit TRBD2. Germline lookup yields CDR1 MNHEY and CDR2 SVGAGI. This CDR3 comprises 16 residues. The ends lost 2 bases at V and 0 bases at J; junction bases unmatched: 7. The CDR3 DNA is TGTGCCAGCAGTTACACCGCGGGGGAGACCTCCTACGAGCAGTACTTC. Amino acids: CASSYTAGETSYEQYF.

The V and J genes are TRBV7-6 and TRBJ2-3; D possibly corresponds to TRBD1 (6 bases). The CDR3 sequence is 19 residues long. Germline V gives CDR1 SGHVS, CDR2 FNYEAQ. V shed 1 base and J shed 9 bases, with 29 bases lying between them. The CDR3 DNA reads TGTGCCAGCAGCTTAGGCACAATATCTCCAGGGGCCGGTGGAAGGACGCAGTATTTT. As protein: CASSLGTISPGAGGRTQYF.

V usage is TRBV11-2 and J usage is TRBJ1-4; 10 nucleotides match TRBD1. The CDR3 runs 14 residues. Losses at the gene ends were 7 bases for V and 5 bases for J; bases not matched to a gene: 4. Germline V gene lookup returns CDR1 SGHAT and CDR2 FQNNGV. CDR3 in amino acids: CASKRTGGNEKLFF. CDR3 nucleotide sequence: TGTGCCAGCAAGAGGACAGGGGGAAATGAAAAACTGTTTTTT.

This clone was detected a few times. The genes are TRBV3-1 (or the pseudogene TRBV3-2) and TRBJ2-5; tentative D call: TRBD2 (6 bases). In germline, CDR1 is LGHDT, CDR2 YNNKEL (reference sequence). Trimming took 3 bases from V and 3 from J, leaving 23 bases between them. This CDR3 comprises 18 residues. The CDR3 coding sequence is TGTGCCAGCAGCCAGGGGAGGTTGGGCGGGGTGCTAAAAGAGACCCAGTACTTC. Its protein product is CASSQGRLGGVLKETQYF.

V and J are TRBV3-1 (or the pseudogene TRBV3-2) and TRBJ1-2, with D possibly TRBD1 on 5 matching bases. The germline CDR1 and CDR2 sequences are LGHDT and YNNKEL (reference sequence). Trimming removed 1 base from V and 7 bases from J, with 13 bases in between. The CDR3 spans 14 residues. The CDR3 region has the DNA TGTGCCAGCAGCCAAGTAGGCGGGGCTGGTGGCTACACCTTC. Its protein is CASSQVGGAGGYTF.

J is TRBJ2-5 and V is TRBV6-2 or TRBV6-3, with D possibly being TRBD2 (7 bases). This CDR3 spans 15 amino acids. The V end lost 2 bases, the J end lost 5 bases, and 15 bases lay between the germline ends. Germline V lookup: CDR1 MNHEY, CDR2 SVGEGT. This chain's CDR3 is CASSYEAGAPETQYF. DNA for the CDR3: TGTGCCAGCAGTTACGAGGCGGGGGCACCGGAGACCCAGTACTTC.

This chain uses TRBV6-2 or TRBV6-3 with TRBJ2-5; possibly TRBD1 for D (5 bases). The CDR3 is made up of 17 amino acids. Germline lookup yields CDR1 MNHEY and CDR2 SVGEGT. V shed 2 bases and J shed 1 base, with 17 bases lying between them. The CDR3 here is CASSYLETHRIQETQYF. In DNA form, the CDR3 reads TGTGCCAGCAGTTACCTGGAAACTCACAGGATCCAAGAGACCCAGTACTTC.

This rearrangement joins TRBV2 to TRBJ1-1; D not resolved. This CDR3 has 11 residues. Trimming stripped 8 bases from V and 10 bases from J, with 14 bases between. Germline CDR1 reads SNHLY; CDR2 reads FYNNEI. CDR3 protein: CASGELWAAFF. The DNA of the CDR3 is TGTGCCAGCGGGGAGCTCTGGGCAGCTTTCTTT.

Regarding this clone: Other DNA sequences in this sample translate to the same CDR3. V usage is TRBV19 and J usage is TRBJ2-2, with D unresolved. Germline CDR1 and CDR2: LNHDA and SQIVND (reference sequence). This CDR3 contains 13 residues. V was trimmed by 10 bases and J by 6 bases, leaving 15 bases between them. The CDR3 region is CATKAGPAGELFF. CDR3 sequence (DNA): TGTGCCACCAAGGCTGGGCCGGCCGGGGAGCTGTTTTTT.

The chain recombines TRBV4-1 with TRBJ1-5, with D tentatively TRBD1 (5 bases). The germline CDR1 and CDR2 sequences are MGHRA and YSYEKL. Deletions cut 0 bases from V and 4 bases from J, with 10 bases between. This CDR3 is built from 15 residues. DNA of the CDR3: TGCGCCAGCAGCCAAGATATTCGGGGGAATCAGCCCCAGCATTTT. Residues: CASSQDIRGNQPQHF.

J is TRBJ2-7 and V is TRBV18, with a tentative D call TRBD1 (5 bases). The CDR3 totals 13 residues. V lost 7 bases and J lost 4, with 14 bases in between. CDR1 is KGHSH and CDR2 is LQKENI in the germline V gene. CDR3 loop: CASYSDSPYEQYF. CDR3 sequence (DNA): TGTGCCAGCTATTCAGACAGTCCATACGAGCAGTACTTC.

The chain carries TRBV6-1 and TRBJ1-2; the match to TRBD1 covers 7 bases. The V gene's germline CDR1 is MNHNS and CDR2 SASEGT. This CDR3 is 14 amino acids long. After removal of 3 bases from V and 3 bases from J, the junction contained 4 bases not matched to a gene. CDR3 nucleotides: TGTGCCAGCAGTGAGGCAGGGGGATACTATGGCTACACCTTC. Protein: CASSEAGGYYGYTF.

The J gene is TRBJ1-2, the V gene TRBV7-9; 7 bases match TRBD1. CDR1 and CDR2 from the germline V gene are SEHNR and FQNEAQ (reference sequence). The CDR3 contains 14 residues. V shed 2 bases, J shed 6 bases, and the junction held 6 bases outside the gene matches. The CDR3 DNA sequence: TGTGCCAGCAGCTTATTGGGGACAGATGATGGCTACACCTTC. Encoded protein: CASSLLGTDDGYTF.

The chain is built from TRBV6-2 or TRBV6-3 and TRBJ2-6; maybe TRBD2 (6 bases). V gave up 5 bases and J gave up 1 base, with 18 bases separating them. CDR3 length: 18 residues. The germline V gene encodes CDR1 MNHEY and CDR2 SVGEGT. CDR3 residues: CASSAGWGEWSGANVLTF. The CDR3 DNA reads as TGTGCCAGCAGTGCCGGGTGGGGGGAGTGGTCTGGGGCCAACGTCCTGACTTTC.

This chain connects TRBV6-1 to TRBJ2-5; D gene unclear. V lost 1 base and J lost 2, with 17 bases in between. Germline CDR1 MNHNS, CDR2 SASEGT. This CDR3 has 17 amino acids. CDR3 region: CASSEELWANGQETQYF. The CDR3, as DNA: TGTGCCAGCAGTGAAGAGCTTTGGGCTAATGGGCAAGAGACCCAGTACTTC.

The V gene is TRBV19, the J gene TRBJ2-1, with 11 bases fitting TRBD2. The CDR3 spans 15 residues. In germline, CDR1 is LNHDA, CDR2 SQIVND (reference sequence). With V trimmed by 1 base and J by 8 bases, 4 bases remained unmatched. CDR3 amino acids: CASSIVAGGRYEQFF. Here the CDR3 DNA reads TGTGCCAGTAGTATAGTAGCGGGGGGGCGATATGAGCAGTTCTTC. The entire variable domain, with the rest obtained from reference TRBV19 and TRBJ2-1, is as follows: DGGITQSPKYLFRKEGQNVTLSCEQNLNHDAMYWYRQDPGQGLRLIYYSQIVNDFQKGDIAEGYSVSREKKESFPLTVTSAQKNPTAFYLCASSIVAGGRYEQFFGPGTRLTVL.

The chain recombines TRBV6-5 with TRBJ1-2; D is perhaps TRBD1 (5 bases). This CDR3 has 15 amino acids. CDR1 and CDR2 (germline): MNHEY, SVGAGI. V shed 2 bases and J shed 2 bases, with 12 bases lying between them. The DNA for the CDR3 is TGTGCCAGCAGTTACGCCGCAGGGTCAAACTATGGCTACACCTTC. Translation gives CASSYAAGSNYGYTF.

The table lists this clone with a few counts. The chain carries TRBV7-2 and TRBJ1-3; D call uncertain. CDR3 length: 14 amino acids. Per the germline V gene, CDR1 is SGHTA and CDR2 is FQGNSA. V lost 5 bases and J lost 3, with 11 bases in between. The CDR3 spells CASSRPGGGNTIYF. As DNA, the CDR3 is TGTGCCAGCAGCCGTCCAGGAGGTGGAAACACCATATATTTT.